The following is a T cell receptor beta chain sequence with its context. The data belong to a study of OX40 agonist ivuxolimab in advanced cancers. Across the study: Three individuals attained partial responses, comprising one hepatocellular carcinoma case and two cutaneous melanoma cases.

The protocol was immunoSEQ multiplex PCR, while the TCRdb copy is restricted to in-frame clones and leaves out a portion. The data hold about 48,000 clones, with approximately 81% observed a single time. Germline V gene data show CDR1 as SGHTA and CDR2 as FQGTGA. The J segment lost 5 bases and the V segment lost 5 bases, leaving 9 bases of the junction unmatched. CDR3 length: 17 residues. This chain joins TRBV7-3 and TRBJ2-1; TRBD2 agrees at 13 bases. The sequence was collected from an adult with an advanced solid tumor such as melanoma, head and neck, liver or kidney cancer. The material was CD4+ or CD8+ T cells sorted from blood, obtained in a trial of the OX40 agonist ivuxolimab. The CDR3 coding sequence is TGTGCCAGCAGCCGGGGACTAGCGGGATGGTCGGACAATGAGCAGTTCTTC. This gives the protein CASSRGLAGWSDNEQFF.